This is a list of T cell receptor beta chains from one sample in a study of blood T cell repertoires in COVID-19. TCRdb keeps only in-frame clones here, not all; method: immunoSEQ multiplex PCR. The sample lists approximately 260,000 clones, under 90% occurring once. Sequencing was performed on peripheral blood. The source is a human donor in a cohort sampled during active COVID-19. The CDR3 runs from the conserved cysteine through the conserved F or W. Each record gives: V gene, J gene, D gene, CDR3 protein. D genes are given only for firm matches.

TRBV5-1	TRBJ1-2	TRBD1	CASSPGQGGEGYTF
TRBV3-1/TRBV3-2	TRBJ1-3	.	CASSQDATLGIGNTIYF
TRBV5-6	TRBJ1-1	.	CASSLAGILAFF
TRBV14	TRBJ2-2	TRBD2	CASSQAPASGGPNTGELFF
TRBV7-9	TRBJ1-5	.	CASSQGFYNQPQHF
TRBV5-6	TRBJ2-3	TRBD1	CASSSGTATDTQYF
TRBV6-5	TRBJ2-5	TRBD2	CASSPRGGWETQYF
TRBV18	TRBJ1-1	.	CASSSDRVNTEAFF
TRBV6-4	TRBJ2-2	TRBD1	CASSKTGTVNTGELFF
TRBV4-1	TRBJ2-3	TRBD2	CASRQLLAGITDTQYF
TRBV9	TRBJ2-3	.	CASSLTGNTQYF
TRBV4-2	TRBJ1-1	.	CASSPPPGGSTEAFF
TRBV6-2/TRBV6-3	TRBJ1-5	TRBD1	CASSWGQGYQPQHF
TRBV6-5	TRBJ2-7	.	CASTPRKGREQYF
TRBV27	TRBJ1-5	TRBD1	CASSLNYRGAHQPQHF
TRBV2	TRBJ1-4	TRBD1	CASRGTGVREKLFF
TRBV15	TRBJ1-1	.	CATSRGDFSEEAFF
TRBV12-3/TRBV12-4	TRBJ1-3	.	CASRPGFGNTIYF
TRBV4-1	TRBJ1-1	TRBD1	CASRGQGWNTEAFF
TRBV6-2/TRBV6-3	TRBJ1-5	TRBD1	CASSPWTGNNQPQHF
TRBV3-1/TRBV3-2	TRBJ2-1	.	CASSLELGFNEQFF
TRBV25-1	TRBJ1-3	.	CASSGPAGPFSGNTIYF
TRBV6-2/TRBV6-3	TRBJ1-5	.	CASSYPGRASQPQHF
TRBV9	TRBJ1-4	.	CASSVGVRESNEKLFF
TRBV20-1	TRBJ2-7	.	CSATAYEQYF
TRBV2	TRBJ1-5	.	CASSGTGQFNQPQHF
TRBV3-1/TRBV3-2	TRBJ2-3	TRBD2	CASSQRVTSGPHSSTDTQYF
TRBV19	TRBJ2-1	TRBD2	CASSRTGLAGGRGNEQFF
TRBV11-2	TRBJ2-7	.	CASRLTDGLVYEQYF
TRBV7-2	TRBJ1-2	.	CASSPGTVLTNYGYTF
TRBV2	TRBJ1-2	TRBD1	CASSETTGKAGYTF
TRBV19	TRBJ2-4	.	CASTGADALAKNIQYF
TRBV3-1/TRBV3-2	TRBJ2-2	.	CASSLAGTGELFF
TRBV29-1	TRBJ1-1	TRBD1	CSVLGQMNTEAFF
TRBV11-2	TRBJ1-1	.	CASSFGPVNTEAFF
TRBV7-8	TRBJ2-1	.	CASSHEPPGGYNEQFF
TRBV4-1	TRBJ2-5	.	CASSQPSEETQYF
TRBV19	TRBJ2-2	TRBD1	CASSRVGQGDTGELFF
TRBV5-4	TRBJ1-2	TRBD1	CASSLSDRGNYGYTF
TRBV5-1	TRBJ1-4	.	CASSGTGSTNEKLFF
TRBV2	TRBJ2-2	.	CASRFEAVRTGELFF
TRBV20-1	TRBJ2-7	TRBD1	CSASFYGTGGHEQYF
TRBV6-5	TRBJ2-3	TRBD1	CASTVTGSVADTQYF
TRBV19	TRBJ1-6	.	CASSIGQLGGSPLHF
TRBV25-1	TRBJ2-7	.	CASSALYEQYF
TRBV9	TRBJ1-1	TRBD1	CASSPRGTGVKNTEAFF
TRBV7-3	TRBJ1-1	.	CASSPSGGNTEAFF
TRBV5-1	TRBJ2-3	TRBD2	CASSDGTSGGDTQYF
TRBV9	TRBJ2-5	.	CASSPFGGGQETQYF
TRBV6-2/TRBV6-3	TRBJ1-5	.	CASSQRQATGNQPQHF
TRBV7-2	TRBJ2-1	TRBD2	CASSYGLAGVNEQFF
TRBV27	TRBJ2-3	.	CASRQTLTDTQYF